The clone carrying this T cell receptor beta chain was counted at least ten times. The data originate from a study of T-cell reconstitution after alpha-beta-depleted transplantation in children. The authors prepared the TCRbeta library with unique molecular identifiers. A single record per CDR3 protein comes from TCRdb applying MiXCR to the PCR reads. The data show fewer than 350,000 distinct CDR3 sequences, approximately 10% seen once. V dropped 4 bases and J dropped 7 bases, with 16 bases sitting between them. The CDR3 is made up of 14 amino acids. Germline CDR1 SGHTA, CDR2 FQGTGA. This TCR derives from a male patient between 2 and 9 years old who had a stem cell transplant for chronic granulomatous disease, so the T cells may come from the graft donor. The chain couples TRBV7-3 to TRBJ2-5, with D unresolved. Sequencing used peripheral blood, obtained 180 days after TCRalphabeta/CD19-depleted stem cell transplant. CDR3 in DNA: TGTGCCAGCAGCTCCCGGGCCTCCAAGTGGACCCAGTACTTC. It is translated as CASSSRASKWTQYF.